The clone carrying this T cell receptor (beta chain) was detected ten times or more. These data belong to a study of T cell repertoires in cytomegalovirus infection. The germline gives CDR1 SGHVS, CDR2 FQNEAQ. The V end was cut by 4 bases, the J end by 5 bases, with 14 bases between. This CDR3 region has 14 residues. TCRdb redid the calling of the reads with MiXCR, one entry per CDR3 protein. The table lists about 210,000 distinct CDR3 sequences, about 7% of them singletons, with around 6.9% in the top ten. This TCR was sampled from a human donor in good health (CMV status not recorded). Some clones in this sample may be carry-over from other donors' samples. The sequencing input was PBMCs. V is TRBV7-8 and J is TRBJ1-1, with D possibly TRBD1 on 5 matching bases. Here the CDR3 reads CASSYSGGGTEAFF. For the CDR3, the DNA is TGTGCCAGCAGCTATTCGGGTGGGGGGACTGAAGCTTTCTTT. Combining the CDR3 with reference TRBV7-8 and TRBJ1-1 gives the whole variable domain GAGVSQSPRYKVAKRGQDVALRCDPISGHVSLFWYQQALGQGPEFLTYFQNEAQLDKSGLPSDRFFAERPEGSVSTLKIQRTQQEDSAVYLCASSYSGGGTEAFFGQGTRLTVV.